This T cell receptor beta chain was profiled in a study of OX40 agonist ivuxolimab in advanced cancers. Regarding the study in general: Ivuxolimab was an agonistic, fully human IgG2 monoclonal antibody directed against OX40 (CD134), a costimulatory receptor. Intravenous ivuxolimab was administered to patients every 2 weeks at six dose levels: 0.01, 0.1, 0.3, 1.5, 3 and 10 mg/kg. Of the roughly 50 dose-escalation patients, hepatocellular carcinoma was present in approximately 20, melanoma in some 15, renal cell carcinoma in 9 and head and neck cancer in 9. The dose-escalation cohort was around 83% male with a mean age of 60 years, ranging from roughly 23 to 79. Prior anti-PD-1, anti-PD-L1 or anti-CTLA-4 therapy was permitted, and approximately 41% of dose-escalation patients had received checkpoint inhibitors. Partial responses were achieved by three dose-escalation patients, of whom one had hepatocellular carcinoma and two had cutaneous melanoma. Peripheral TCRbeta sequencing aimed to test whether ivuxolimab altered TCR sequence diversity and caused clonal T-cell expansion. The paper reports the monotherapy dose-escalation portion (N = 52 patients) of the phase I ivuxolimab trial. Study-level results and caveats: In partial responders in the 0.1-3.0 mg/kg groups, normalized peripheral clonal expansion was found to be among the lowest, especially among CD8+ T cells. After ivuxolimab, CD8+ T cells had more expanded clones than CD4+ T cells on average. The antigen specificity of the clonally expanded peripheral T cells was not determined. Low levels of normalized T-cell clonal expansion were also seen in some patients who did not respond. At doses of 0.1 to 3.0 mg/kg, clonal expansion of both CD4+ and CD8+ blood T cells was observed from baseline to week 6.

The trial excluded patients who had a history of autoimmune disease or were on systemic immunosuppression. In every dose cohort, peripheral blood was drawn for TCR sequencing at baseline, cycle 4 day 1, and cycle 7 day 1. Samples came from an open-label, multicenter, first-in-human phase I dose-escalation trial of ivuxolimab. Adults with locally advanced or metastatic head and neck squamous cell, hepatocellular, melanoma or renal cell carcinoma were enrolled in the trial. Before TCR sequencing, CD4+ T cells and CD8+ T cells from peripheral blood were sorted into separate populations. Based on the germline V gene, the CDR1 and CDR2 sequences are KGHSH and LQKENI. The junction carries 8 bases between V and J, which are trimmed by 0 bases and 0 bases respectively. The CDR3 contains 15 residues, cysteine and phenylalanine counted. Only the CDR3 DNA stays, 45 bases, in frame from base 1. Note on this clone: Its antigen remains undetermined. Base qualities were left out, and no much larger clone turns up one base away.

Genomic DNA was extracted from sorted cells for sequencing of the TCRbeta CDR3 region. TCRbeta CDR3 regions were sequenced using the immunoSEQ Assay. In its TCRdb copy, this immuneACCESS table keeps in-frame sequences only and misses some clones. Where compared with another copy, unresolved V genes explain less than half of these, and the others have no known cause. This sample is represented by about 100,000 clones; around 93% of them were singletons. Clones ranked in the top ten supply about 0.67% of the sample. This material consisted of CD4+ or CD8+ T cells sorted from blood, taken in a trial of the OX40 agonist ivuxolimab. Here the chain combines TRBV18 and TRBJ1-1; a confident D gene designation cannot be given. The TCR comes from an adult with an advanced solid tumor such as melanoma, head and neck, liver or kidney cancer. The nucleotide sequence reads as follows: TGTGCCAGCTCACCACCAAGGGCTTTGAACACTGAAGCTTTCTTT. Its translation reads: CASSPPRALNTEAFF.